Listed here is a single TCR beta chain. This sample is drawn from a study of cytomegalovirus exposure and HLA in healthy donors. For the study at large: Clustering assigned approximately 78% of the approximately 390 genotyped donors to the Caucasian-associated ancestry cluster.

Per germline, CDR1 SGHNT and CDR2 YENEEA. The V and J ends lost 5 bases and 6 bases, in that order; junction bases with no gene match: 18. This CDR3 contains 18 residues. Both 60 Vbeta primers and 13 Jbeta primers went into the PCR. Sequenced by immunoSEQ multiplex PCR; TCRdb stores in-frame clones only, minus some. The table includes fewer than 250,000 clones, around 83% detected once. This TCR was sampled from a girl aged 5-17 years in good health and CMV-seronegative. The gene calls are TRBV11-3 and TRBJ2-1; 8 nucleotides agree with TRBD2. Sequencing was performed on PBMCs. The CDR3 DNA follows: TGTGCCAGCAGCGCAGGCGGACTAGCCGGAGTGCTAGTCAATGAGCAGTTCTTC. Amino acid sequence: CASSAGGLAGVLVNEQFF.